This paragraph reports one T cell receptor (beta chain). Using immunoSEQ multiplex PCR, the repertoire was profiled, and TCRdb retains in-frame clones only, with some absent. The sample has 100,000 to 150,000 clones, roughly two thirds seen once. The germline gives CDR1 GTSNPN, CDR2 SVGIG (reference sequence). This CDR3 spans 12 amino acids. Trimming cost V 5 bases and J 7 bases; bases outside gene matches: 7. This entry is derived from a study of blood T cell repertoires in COVID-19. The receptor was isolated from a woman between 70 and 85 years old with acute or convalescent COVID-19. Source material: peripheral blood. This chain uses TRBV30 with TRBJ1-2, with TRBD1 identical over 7 bases. In DNA form, the CDR3 reads TGTGCCTGGCTCCAGGGGGGCTCTGGCTACACCTTC. Translating it yields CAWLQGGSGYTF.